Below are 13 T cell receptor beta chains sequenced from a single sample in a study of T-cell memory formation after mild COVID-19. TCRdb reprocessed the 5' RACE reads with MiXCR, giving one entry per CDR3 protein. The table lists some 330,000 distinct CDR3 sequences, 20% to 25% of them singletons, with about 12% in the top ten. The sequenced sample consisted of PBMCs or a T cell subset sorted from them (not recorded which). These receptors originate from an adult woman who had mild COVID-19 (a few samples of this study predate the infection). Cell type and time point are not known.

This clonotype came up a few times. This rearrangement joins TRBV7-3 to TRBJ1-2; 9 nucleotides agree with TRBD1. V was pared by 2 bases and J by 6 bases, with 10 bases of the junction left unmatched. Germline V gene lookup returns CDR1 SGHTA and CDR2 FQGTGA. CDR3 length: 16 residues. The CDR3, as DNA: TGTGCCAGCAGCTTACGCCGTACCGGGACAGGGAATGGCTACACCTTC. Protein product: CASSLRRTGTGNGYTF. The complete variable domain, with remaining parts taken from reference TRBV7-3 and TRBJ1-2, reads GAGVSQTPSNKVTEKGKYVELRCDPISGHTALYWYRQSLGQGPEFLIYFQGTGAADDSGLPNDRFFAVRPEGSVSTLKIQRTERGDSAVYLCASSLRRTGTGNGYTFGSGTRLTVV.

CDR3 in DNA: TGTGCCAGCAGTTTCGGGCGACGGGCAATCTATGGCTACACCTTC. Amino acids: CASSFGRRAIYGYTF. V usage is TRBV12-3 or TRBV12-4 and J usage is TRBJ1-2; no clear D gene. V lost 3 bases, J lost 4 bases, and 15 bases lay in between. The CDR3 sequence is 15 residues long.

The gene calls are TRBV12-3 or TRBV12-4 and TRBJ2-1; D not certain. The CDR3 extends over 11 amino acids. The V end lost 1 base, the J end lost 15 bases, and 10 bases lay between the germline ends. The CDR3 loop is CASSLVGKVFF. In nucleotides, the CDR3 is TGTGCCAGCAGTTTAGTGGGGAAGGTGTTCTTC.

The chain links TRBV25-1 to TRBJ1-6, with D tentatively TRBD1 (6 bases). V shed 1 base and J shed 7 bases, with 11 bases lying between them. Germline V CDR1 and CDR2: MGHDK, SYGVNS. CDR3 length equals 15 residues. This CDR3 reads CASSESGAGNSPLHF. Here the CDR3 DNA reads TGTGCCAGCAGTGAATCAGGGGCTGGGAATTCACCCCTCCACTTT.

V and J are TRBV5-1 and TRBJ2-1; no reliable D call. Germline V gives CDR1 SGHRS, CDR2 YFSETQ. Trimming took off 7 bases at V and 8 bases at J, with 10 bases between the two ends. The CDR3 has 11 residues. CDR3 coding DNA: TGCGCCAGCCAGGATCTCGATGAGCAGTTCTTC. It is translated as CASQDLDEQFF.

The chain employs TRBV12-3 or TRBV12-4 and TRBJ2-5; maybe TRBD1 (6 bases). Trimming stripped 3 bases from V and 4 bases from J, with 12 bases between. CDR3 size: 14 residues. CDR3 sequence (DNA): TGTGCCAGCAGTTTGTGGGGGCGCACAGAGACCCAGTACTTC. Translating gives CASSLWGRTETQYF.

There are a few counts of this clonotype. This sequence joins TRBV6-6 and TRBJ1-1; perhaps TRBD1 as D (5 bases). CDR1 and CDR2 from the germline V gene are MNHNY and SVGAGI (reference sequence). Trimming removed 7 bases at V and 1 base at J, with 10 bases between. The CDR3 loop spans 13 amino acids. CDR3 nucleotide sequence: TGTGCCAGCACCCGCAGGGAGAACACTGAAGCTTTCTTT. Translated: CASTRRENTEAFF.

Ten or more counts support this clonotype. This sequence joins TRBV5-1 and TRBJ1-5; TRBD1 matches 9 bases. In germline, CDR1 is SGHRS, CDR2 YFSETQ. V shed 0 bases and J 4 bases; nucleotides not matched to a gene: 2. The CDR3 sequence is 15 residues long. The CDR3 region has the DNA TGCGCCAGCAGCTTGGATGGGACAGGGAATCAGCCCCAGCATTTT. Residues: CASSLDGTGNQPQHF.

The chain couples TRBV20-1 to TRBJ2-3; TRBD2 agrees at 8 bases. Losses at the gene ends were 4 bases for V and 4 bases for J; bases not matched to a gene: 7. The CDR3 contains 14 residues. From germline, CDR1 is DFQATT and CDR2 SNEGSKA (reference sequence). The CDR3 loop reads CSATGSGAADTQYF. CDR3 sequence (DNA): TGCAGTGCTACAGGTAGCGGGGCGGCAGATACGCAGTATTTT.

This clonotype was seen a handful of times. The J gene is TRBJ2-5, the V gene TRBV11-2, with D unclear. The V and J ends lost 3 bases and 0 bases respectively, with 5 bases between them. The germline V gene encodes CDR1 SGHAT and CDR2 FQNNGV. The CDR3 loop spans 13 amino acids. The CDR3 bases are TGTGCCAGCAGCTTCGGGTACCAAGAGACCCAGTACTTC. The encoded protein is CASSFGYQETQYF.

This clonotype was counted only a few times. This chain links TRBV7-2 with TRBJ1-4; no clear D gene. Germline V gives CDR1 SGHTA, CDR2 FQGNSA. Between the trimmed V and J ends, which lost 2 bases and 10 bases, there was a span of 8 bases. The CDR3 has 12 amino acids. The CDR3 loop reads CASSLYNAKLFF. In nucleotides, the CDR3 is TGTGCCAGCAGCTTATATAACGCAAAACTGTTTTTT.

This clonotype has just a few counts. This chain connects TRBV3-1 to TRBJ2-7; 12 bases agree with TRBD2. V lost 0 bases and J lost 5; bases outside the gene matches: 17. The CDR3 contains 20 residues. CDR1 and CDR2 (germline): LGHDT, YNNKEL (reference sequence). The CDR3: CASSQEEHGASGRAFDEQYF. The DNA for the CDR3 is TGTGCCAGCAGCCAAGAAGAACATGGGGCTAGCGGGAGGGCTTTCGACGAGCAGTACTTC.

In its sample, this clonotype was seen a few times. CDR3 sequence reads: CASSPPGGRSYEQYF. CDR3 bases: TGTGCCAGCAGCCCTCCAGGGGGGAGGTCCTACGAGCAGTACTTC. This rearrangement joins TRBV9 to TRBJ2-7; the D gene is possibly TRBD1 (7 bases). The CDR3 is made up of 15 amino acids. V was clipped by 4 bases and J by 1 base, with 15 bases between them. In germline, CDR1 is SGDLS, CDR2 YYNGEE.